The 10 T cell receptor beta chains below all came from one sample that was sequenced in a study of blood T cell repertoires in COVID-19. TCRdb's table, derived via immunoSEQ multiplex PCR, lists solely in-frame clones and lacks some. The table lists about 110,000 clones, about 89% of them singletons, with 3.5% to 5.5% in the top ten. The sample was peripheral blood. These receptors were obtained from a man aged 35-49 years with acute or convalescent COVID-19.

This chain links TRBV6-4 with TRBJ1-2, with D unclear. V lost 0 bases to trimming and J lost 5 bases, with 13 bases between them. Germline V gives CDR1 MRHNA, CDR2 SNTAGT. This CDR3 contains 15 residues. CDR3: CASSDSPDATYGYTF. The CDR3 DNA is TGTGCCAGCAGTGACTCCCCGGATGCGACTTATGGCTACACCTTC.

The V call is TRBV6-5, the J call TRBJ1-1; tentative D call: TRBD1 (6 bases). V was pared by 2 bases and J by 4 bases, with 17 bases between. The CDR3 loop spans 16 amino acids. Germline assignment: CDR1 MNHEY and CDR2 SVGAGI. As DNA, the CDR3 is TGTGCCAGCAGTTACACCCCGGGGGGCCGAGGCACTGAAGCTTTCTTT. This sequence encodes CASSYTPGGRGTEAFF.

The chain uses TRBV19 and TRBJ1-1, with D uncertain. Germline CDR1 is LNHDA and CDR2 is SQIVND (reference sequence). Trimming stripped 5 bases from V and 0 bases from J, with 7 bases between. The CDR3 has 13 amino acids. The CDR3 loop is CASSLRLNTEAFF. The CDR3 nucleotides read TGTGCCAGTAGTTTGCGCCTGAACACTGAAGCTTTCTTT.

CDR3 protein: CASAPPGGETQYF. The CDR3 DNA reads TGTGCTAGTGCTCCCCCCGGGGGAGAGACCCAGTACTTC. The J gene is TRBJ2-5, the V gene TRBV12-5, with D possibly being TRBD2 (6 bases). Germline CDR1 and CDR2: LGHNT and FRNRAP. V dropped 7 bases and J dropped 4 bases, with 13 bases sitting between them. CDR3 length equals 13 residues.

The chain uses TRBV3-1 (or the pseudogene TRBV3-2) and TRBJ1-2; 7 nucleotides match TRBD1. The V gene end was trimmed by 2 bases and the J gene end by 4 bases; junction bases not matched to a gene: 19. The CDR3 length is 19 residues. In germline, CDR1 is LGHDT, CDR2 YNNKEL (reference sequence). CDR3 region: CASSQSPKSSGQIFYGYTF. CDR3 in DNA: TGTGCCAGCAGCCAAAGCCCCAAGTCGTCGGGACAGATCTTCTATGGCTACACCTTC.

The chain has TRBV19 and TRBJ2-7; TRBD1 agrees at 8 bases. CDR1 is LNHDA, CDR2 SQIVND, per germline (reference sequence). This CDR3 has 15 residues. V shed 2 bases, J shed 5 bases, and the junction held 8 bases outside the gene matches. The chain's CDR3 is CASSISPQGVNEQYF. Written as DNA, the CDR3 is TGTGCCAGTAGTATATCCCCACAGGGGGTCAACGAGCAGTACTTC.

This chain uses TRBV27 with TRBJ1-6; perhaps TRBD1 as D (5 bases). Trimming shortened V by 5 bases and J by 7 bases, and 18 bases separated the two germline ends. The CDR3 contains 16 residues. In germline, CDR1 is MNHEY, CDR2 SMNVEV (reference sequence). DNA of the CDR3: TGTGCCAGCAGTCCACTCTCTAGGGGTTGGAATTCACCCCTCCACTTT. Encoded protein: CASSPLSRGWNSPLHF.

The chain carries TRBV19 and TRBJ1-6; 10 nucleotides agree with TRBD1. CDR1 and CDR2 from the germline V gene are LNHDA and SQIVND (reference sequence). The V gene end was trimmed by 5 bases and the J gene end by 7 bases; junction bases not matched to a gene: 5. This CDR3 spans 15 amino acids. In nucleotides, the CDR3 is TGTGCCAGTAGTTCACGGACAGGGGGGAATTCACCCCTCCACTTT. Protein: CASSSRTGGNSPLHF.

The V gene is TRBV29-1, the J gene TRBJ2-7; no clear D gene. V lost 3 bases to trimming and J lost 0 bases, with 3 bases between them. CDR1 is SQVTM and CDR2 is ANQGSEA in the germline V gene. The CDR3 consists of 11 residues. The CDR3 spells CSVESSYEQYF. CDR3 DNA sequence: TGCAGCGTTGAGAGCTCCTACGAGCAGTACTTC.

The chain recombines TRBV4-3 with TRBJ1-2, with 10 bases aligning to TRBD1. In germline, CDR1 is LGHNA, CDR2 YSLEER. Trimming removed 1 base from V and 7 bases from J; junction bases left unmatched: 6. The CDR3 consists of 15 residues. CDR3 loop: CASSQARDRGGGYTF. Written as DNA, the CDR3 is TGCGCCAGCAGCCAAGCCCGGGACAGGGGAGGTGGCTACACCTTC.